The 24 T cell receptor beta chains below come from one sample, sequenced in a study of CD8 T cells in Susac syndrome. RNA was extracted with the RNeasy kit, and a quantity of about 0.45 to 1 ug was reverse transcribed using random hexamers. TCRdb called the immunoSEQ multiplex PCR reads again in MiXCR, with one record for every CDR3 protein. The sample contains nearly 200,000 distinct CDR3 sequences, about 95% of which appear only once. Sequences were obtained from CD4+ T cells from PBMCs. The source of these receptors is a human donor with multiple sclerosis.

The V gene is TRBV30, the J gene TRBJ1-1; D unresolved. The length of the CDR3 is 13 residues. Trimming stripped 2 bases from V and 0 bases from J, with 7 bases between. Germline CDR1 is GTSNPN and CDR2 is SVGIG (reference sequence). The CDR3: CAWSRWVNTEAFF. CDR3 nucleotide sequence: TGTGCCTGGAGTCGATGGGTGAACACTGAAGCTTTCTTT.

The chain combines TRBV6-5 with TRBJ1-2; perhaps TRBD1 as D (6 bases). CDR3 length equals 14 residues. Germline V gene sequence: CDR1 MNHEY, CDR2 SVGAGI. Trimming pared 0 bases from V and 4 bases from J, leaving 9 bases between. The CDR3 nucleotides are TGTGCCAGCAGTTACTCTTCAGGGGCCTATGGCTACACCTTC. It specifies CASSYSSGAYGYTF.

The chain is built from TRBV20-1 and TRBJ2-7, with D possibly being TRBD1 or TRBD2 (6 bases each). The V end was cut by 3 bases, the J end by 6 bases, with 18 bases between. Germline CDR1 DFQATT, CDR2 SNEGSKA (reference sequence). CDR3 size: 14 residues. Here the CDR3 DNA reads TGCAGTGCTAGGCCCGTAAAGGGGGGCTCCGAGCAGTACTTC. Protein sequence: CSARPVKGGSEQYF.

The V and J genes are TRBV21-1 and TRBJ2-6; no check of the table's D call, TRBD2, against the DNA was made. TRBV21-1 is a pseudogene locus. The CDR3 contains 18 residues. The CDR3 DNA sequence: TGTGCCAGCAGCAGCCCTCCCTCGACAGGGACTGGGGCCAACGTCCTGACTTTC. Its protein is CASSSPPSTGTGANVLTF.

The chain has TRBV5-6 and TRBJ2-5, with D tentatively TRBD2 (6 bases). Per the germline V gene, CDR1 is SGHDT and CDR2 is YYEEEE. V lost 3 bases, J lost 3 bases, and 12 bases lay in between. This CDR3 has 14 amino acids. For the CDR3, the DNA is TGTGCCAGCAGCTACCGACCGGGGGAAGAGACCCAGTACTTC. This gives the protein CASSYRPGEETQYF.

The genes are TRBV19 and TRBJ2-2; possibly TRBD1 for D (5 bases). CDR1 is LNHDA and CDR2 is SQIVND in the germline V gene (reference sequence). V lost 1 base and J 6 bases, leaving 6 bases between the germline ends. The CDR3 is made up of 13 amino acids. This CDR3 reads CASSIGRAGELFF. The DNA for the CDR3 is TGTGCCAGTAGTATAGGCAGGGCCGGGGAGCTGTTTTTT.

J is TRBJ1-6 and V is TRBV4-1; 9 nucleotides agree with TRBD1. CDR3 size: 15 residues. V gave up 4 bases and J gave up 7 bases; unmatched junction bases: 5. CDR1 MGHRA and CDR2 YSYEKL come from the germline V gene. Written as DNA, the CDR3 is TGCGCCAGCAGCCGAACAGGGGGCGGAAATTCACCCCTCCACTTT. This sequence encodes CASSRTGGGNSPLHF.

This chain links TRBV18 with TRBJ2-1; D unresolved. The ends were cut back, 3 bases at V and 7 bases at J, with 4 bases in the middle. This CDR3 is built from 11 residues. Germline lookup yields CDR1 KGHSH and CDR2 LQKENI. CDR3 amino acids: CASSPGNEQFF. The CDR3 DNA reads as TGTGCCAGCTCACCGGGGAATGAGCAGTTCTTC.

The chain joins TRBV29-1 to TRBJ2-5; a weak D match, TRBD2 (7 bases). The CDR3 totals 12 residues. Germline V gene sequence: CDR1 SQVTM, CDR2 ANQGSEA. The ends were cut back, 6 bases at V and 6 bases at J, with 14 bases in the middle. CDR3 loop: CSVARGAKTQYF. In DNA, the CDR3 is TGCAGCGTCGCACGGGGGGCGAAGACCCAGTACTTC.

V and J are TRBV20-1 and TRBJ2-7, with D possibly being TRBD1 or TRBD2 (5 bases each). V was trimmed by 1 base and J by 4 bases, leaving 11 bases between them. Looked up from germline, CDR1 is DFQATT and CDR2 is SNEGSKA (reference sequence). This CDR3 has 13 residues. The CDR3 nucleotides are TGCAGTGCTAGAGGAGGGACCCTTTACGAGCAGTACTTC. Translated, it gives CSARGGTLYEQYF.

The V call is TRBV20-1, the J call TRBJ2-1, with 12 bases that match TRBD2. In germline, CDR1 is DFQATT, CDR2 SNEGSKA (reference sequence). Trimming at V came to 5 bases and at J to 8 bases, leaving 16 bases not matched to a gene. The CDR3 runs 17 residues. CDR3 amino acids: CSALPRLAGVGKDEQFF. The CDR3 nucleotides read TGCAGTGCTCTCCCTCGACTAGCGGGAGTTGGCAAAGATGAGCAGTTCTTC.

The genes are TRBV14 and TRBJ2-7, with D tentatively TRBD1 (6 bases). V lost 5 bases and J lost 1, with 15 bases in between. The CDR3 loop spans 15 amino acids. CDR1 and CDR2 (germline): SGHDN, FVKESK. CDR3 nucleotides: TGTGCCAGCAGCAGCTGGGGGCGGAGATCCTACGAGCAGTACTTC. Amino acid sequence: CASSSWGRRSYEQYF. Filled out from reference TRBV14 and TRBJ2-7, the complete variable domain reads EAGVTQFPSHSVIEKGQTVTLRCDPISGHDNLYWYRRVMGKEIKFLLHFVKESKQDESGMPNNRFLAERTGGTYSTLKVQPAELEDSGVYFCASSSWGRRSYEQYFGPGTRLTVT.

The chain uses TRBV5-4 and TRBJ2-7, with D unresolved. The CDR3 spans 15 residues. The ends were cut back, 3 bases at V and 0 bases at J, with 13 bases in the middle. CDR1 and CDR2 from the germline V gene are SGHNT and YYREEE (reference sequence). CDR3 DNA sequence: TGTGCCAGCAGCTCCAGGACGGCCGTCTCCTACGAGCAGTACTTC. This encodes CASSSRTAVSYEQYF.

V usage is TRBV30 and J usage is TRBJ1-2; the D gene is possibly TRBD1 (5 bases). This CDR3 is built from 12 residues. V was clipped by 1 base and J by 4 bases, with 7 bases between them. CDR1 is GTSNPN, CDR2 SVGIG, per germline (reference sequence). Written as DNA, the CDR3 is TGTGCCTGGAGTGGGGGGACCTATGGCTACACCTTC. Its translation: CAWSGGTYGYTF.

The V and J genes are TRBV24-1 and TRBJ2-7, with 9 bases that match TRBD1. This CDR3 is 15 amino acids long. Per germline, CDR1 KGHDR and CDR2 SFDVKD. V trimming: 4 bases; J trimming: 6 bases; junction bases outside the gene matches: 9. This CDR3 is CATSDPQDRGGEQYF. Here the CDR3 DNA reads TGTGCCACCAGTGACCCCCAGGACAGGGGCGGCGAGCAGTACTTC.

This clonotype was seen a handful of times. The CDR3 protein is CSGELRETQYF. DNA of the CDR3: TGCAGTGGGGAACTAAGGGAGACCCAGTACTTC. This rearrangement joins TRBV20-1 to TRBJ2-5, with D hard to call. V gave up 7 bases and J gave up 5 bases, with 11 bases separating them. This CDR3 region has 11 residues. Looked up from germline, CDR1 is DFQATT and CDR2 is SNEGSKA (reference sequence).

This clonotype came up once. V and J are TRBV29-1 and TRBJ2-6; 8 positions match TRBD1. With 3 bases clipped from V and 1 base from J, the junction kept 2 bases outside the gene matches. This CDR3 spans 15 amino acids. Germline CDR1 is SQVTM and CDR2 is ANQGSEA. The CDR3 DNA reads TGCAGCGTTGATCAGGGGGCTTCTGGGGCCAACGTCCTGACTTTC. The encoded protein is CSVDQGASGANVLTF. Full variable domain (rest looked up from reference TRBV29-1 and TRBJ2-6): SAVISQKPSRDICQRGTSLTIQCQVDSQVTMMFWYRQQPGQSLTLIATANQGSEATYESGFVIDKFPISRPNLTFSTLTVSNMSPEDSSIYLCSVDQGASGANVLTFGAGSRLTVL.

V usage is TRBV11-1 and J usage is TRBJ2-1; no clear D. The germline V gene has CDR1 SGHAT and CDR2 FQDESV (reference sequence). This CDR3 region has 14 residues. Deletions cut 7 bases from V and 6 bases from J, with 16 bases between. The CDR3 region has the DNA TGTGCCAGCACGATAGGCGGCCCCTCCAATGAGCAGTTCTTC. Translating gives CASTIGGPSNEQFF. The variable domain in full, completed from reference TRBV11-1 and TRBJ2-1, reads EAEVAQSPRYKITEKSQAVAFWCDPISGHATLYWYRQILGQGPELLVQFQDESVVDDSQLPKDRFSAERLKGVDSTLKIQPAELGDSAMYLCASTIGGPSNEQFFGPGTRLTVL.

The CDR3 here is CASSPGPRRETQYF. The CDR3 bases are TGTGCCAGCAGCCCCGGACCGCGGAGAGAGACCCAGTACTTC. The chain couples TRBV14 to TRBJ2-5; D is ambiguous. Germline V CDR1 and CDR2: SGHDN, FVKESK. Deletions cut 4 bases from V and 4 bases from J, with 13 bases between. The CDR3 is made up of 14 amino acids.

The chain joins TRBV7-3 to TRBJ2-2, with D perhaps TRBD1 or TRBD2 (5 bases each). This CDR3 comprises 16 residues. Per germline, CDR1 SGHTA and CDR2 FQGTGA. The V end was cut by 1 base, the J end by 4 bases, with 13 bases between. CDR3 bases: TGTGCCAGCAGCTTAATGGCAGGGAGTAGCACCGGGGAGCTGTTTTTT. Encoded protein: CASSLMAGSSTGELFF.

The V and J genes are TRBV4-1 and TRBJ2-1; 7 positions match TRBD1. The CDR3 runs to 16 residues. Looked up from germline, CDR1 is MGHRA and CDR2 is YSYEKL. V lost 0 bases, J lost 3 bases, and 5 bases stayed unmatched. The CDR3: CASSQDPGQNYNEQFF. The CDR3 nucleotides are TGCGCCAGCAGCCAAGATCCGGGACAGAACTACAATGAGCAGTTCTTC.

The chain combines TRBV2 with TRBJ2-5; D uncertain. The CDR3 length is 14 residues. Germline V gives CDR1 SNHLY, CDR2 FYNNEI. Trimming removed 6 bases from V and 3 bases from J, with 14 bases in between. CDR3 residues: CASRTLGTKETQYF. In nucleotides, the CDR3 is TGTGCCAGCAGGACCCTTGGAACTAAAGAGACCCAGTACTTC.

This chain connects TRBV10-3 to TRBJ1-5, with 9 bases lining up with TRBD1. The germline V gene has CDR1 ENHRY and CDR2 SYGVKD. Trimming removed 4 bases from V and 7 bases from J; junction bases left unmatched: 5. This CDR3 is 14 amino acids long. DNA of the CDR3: TGTGCCATCAGTGGAACAGGGGGCGGCCAGCCCCAGCATTTT. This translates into CAISGTGGGQPQHF.

The CDR3 coding sequence is TGTGCCACCAGCAGAGGGGGGACAGGGGGCCGCTACGAGCAGTACTTC. This encodes CATSRGGTGGRYEQYF. This chain joins TRBV15 and TRBJ2-7; 12 nucleotides agree with TRBD1. Germline loops: CDR1 LNHNV, CDR2 YYDKDF (reference sequence). After removal of 1 base from V and 3 bases from J, the junction contained 4 bases not matched to a gene. The CDR3 has 16 residues.